The T cell receptor beta chain described here comes from a study of T cells after yellow fever vaccination. About the study: In the case of low-cell-number fractions, SMART-Seq v4 Ultra Low Input was used for preparation. Study-wide points: Few clonotypes appeared in both CD4 and CD8 compartments. Reappearing after the booster were most of the clones from primary vaccination (around 96% CD4, 85% to 90% CD8).

TCRdb independently ran MiXCR on the 5' RACE reads; one entry per CDR3 protein. The table records roughly 330,000 distinct CDR3 sequences, 6.8% of them present only once. On this clonotype: What it recognizes is unknown.

CDR3 length equals 13 residues. The V gene's germline CDR1 is LGHNA and CDR2 YSLEER. Trimming removed 6 bases at V and 6 bases at J, with 9 bases between. The receptor was derived from a man between 18 and 35 years old who received the YFV17D yellow fever vaccine. V is TRBV4-3 and J is TRBJ1-6; D unresolved. The specimen was PBMCs, collected around 45 days after the first yellow fever vaccination. The CDR3 coding sequence is TGCGCCAGCAGTCGGGGTGGTAATTCACCCCTCCACTTT. It yields the protein CASSRGGNSPLHF.